This T cell receptor beta chain was sequenced for a study of early T cells in non-severe SARS-CoV-2 infection. The CDR3 extends over 14 amino acids. The germline CDR1 and CDR2 sequences are MNHEY and SVGAGI. With 6 bases removed from V and 7 bases from J, the gap between germline ends came to 13 bases. TCRdb processed the 5' RACE reads anew with MiXCR; each CDR3 protein has one entry. The sample includes 32,000 or so distinct CDR3 sequences, about 6% of them seen just once. Sequencing input: whole blood. V gene TRBV6-5 combines with J gene TRBJ1-6; no reliable D call. The sequence was obtained from an adult who was a healthcare worker with PCR-confirmed SARS-CoV-2 infection or an uninfected control (not recorded which). The CDR3 bases are TGTGCCAGCAGCCTGGGCCAGAACAATTCACCCCTCCACTTT. Translation gives CASSLGQNNSPLHF.